This TCR beta chain stems from a study of blood T cell repertoires in COVID-19. Study at large: PBMCs, B-cell-depleted T cells, or T cells were the source of the cDNA or gDNA that made up the material.

CDR3 length: 16 residues. Germline V gene data show CDR1 as SGHAT and CDR2 as FQNNGV. Trimming took off 4 bases at V and 7 bases at J, with 20 bases between the two ends. In the study's own analysis: Reference gene primer amplification gave nucleated cell count estimates. The data were produced by immunoSEQ multiplex PCR, yet TCRdb's version contains in-frame clones alone and is incomplete. V and J calls and clone size follow that table, whereas D and trimming were derived from the DNA. Here the sample spans some 250,000 clones, 75% to 90% being singletons. Grouping used clinical history reported by participants in a survey and questionnaire.

The source of this sequence is a man aged 40-49 years who had recovered from COVID-19. The sample taken for sequencing was PBMCs or T cells enriched from blood (not recorded which). This rearrangement joins TRBV11-2 to TRBJ1-3, with a weak D call TRBD1 (5 bases). The CDR3 DNA sequence: TGTGCCAGCAGCTCCAGCAGGGATGTCTTTCTTAACACCATATATTTT. Translation gives CASSSSRDVFLNTIYF. Using reference TRBV11-2 and TRBJ1-3 for the parts outside the CDR3, the full variable domain is EAGVAQSPRYKIIEKRQSVAFWCNPISGHATLYWYQQILGQGPKLLIQFQNNGVVDDSQLPKDRFSAERLKGVDSTLKIQPAKLEDSAVYLCASSSSRDVFLNTIYFGEGSWLTVV.